The 16 T cell receptor beta chains listed next were all sequenced from one sample in a study of cytomegalovirus exposure and HLA in healthy donors. Primers for the PCR totalled 60 Vbeta and 13 Jbeta. TCRdb keeps only in-frame clones here, not all; method: immunoSEQ multiplex PCR. Here the sample spans tens of thousands of clones, around 78% being singletons. The sample consisted of PBMCs. These receptors were obtained from a woman in her thirties or forties in good health and CMV-seropositive.

This clone was picked up one time. The V call is TRBV6-5, the J call TRBJ2-5; 11 nucleotides align to TRBD2. The DNA end favors TRBJ2-7, so the J call may be wrong. The V gene's germline CDR1 is MNHEY and CDR2 SVGAGI. This CDR3 region has 15 residues. The CDR3 nucleotides are TGTGCCAGCAGTTACACTAGCGGGAGTGTCGACGAGCAGTACTTC. Residues: CASSYTSGSVDEQYF.

This chain connects TRBV29-1 to TRBJ2-7, with 8 positions matching TRBD1. CDR1 and CDR2 from the germline V gene are SQVTM and ANQGSEA. With V trimmed by 7 bases and J by 3 bases, 5 bases remained unmatched. The CDR3 sequence is 12 residues long. The CDR3 DNA reads as TGCAGCGCCTGGGACAGGAACTACGAGCAGTACTTC. It specifies CSAWDRNYEQYF.

The V and J genes are TRBV7-8 and TRBJ2-7; D may be TRBD1 (5 bases). The CDR3 has 19 residues. V gave up 4 bases and J gave up 4 bases, with 29 bases separating them. Germline loops: CDR1 SGHVS, CDR2 FQNEAQ. The CDR3 reads CASSSLTDLVSIKNYEQYF. As DNA, the CDR3 is TGTGCCAGCAGCTCTCTGACAGACCTCGTATCTATAAAAAATTACGAGCAGTACTTC.

Of note for this clone: This same CDR3 is encoded by further DNA sequences in the sample. This chain links TRBV18 with TRBJ1-1; the match to TRBD1 covers 7 bases. V shed 1 base and J 1 base; nucleotides not matched to a gene: 6. CDR1 and CDR2 from the germline V gene are KGHSH and LQKENI. The CDR3 runs to 16 residues. The CDR3 sequence is CASSPRGGGENTEAFF. DNA for the CDR3: TGTGCCAGCTCACCACGAGGAGGGGGCGAGAACACTGAAGCTTTCTTT.

The gene calls are TRBV9 and TRBJ1-5; D possibly corresponds to TRBD1 (6 bases). This CDR3 has 13 residues. Trimming took 3 bases from V and 7 from J, leaving 11 bases between them. The germline gives CDR1 SGDLS, CDR2 YYNGEE. In nucleotides, the CDR3 is TGTGCCAGCAGCGCCCAACAGGGACAGCCCCAGCATTTT. This gives the protein CASSAQQGQPQHF. Using reference TRBV9 and TRBJ1-5 for the parts outside the CDR3, the full variable domain is DSGVTQTPKHLITATGQRVTLRCSPRSGDLSVYWYQQSLDQGLQFLIQYYNGEERAKGNILERFSAQQFPDLHSELNLSSLELGDSALYFCASSAQQGQPQHFGDGTRLSIL.

This clone showed up just a few times. The rearrangement joins TRBV6-5 to TRBJ2-7, with 11 bases that match TRBD2. From germline, CDR1 is MNHEY and CDR2 SVGAGI. The CDR3 runs 16 residues. Trimming cost V 0 bases and J 3 bases; bases outside gene matches: 4. CDR3 residues: CASSYSGTSGHYEQYF. CDR3 nucleotide sequence: TGTGCCAGCAGTTACTCCGGGACTAGCGGACACTACGAGCAGTACTTC.

V usage is TRBV13 and J usage is TRBJ2-1; 7 bases match TRBD1. Germline values: CDR1 PRHDT, CDR2 FYEKMQ (reference sequence). Trimming cost V 2 bases and J 1 base; bases outside gene matches: 2. The CDR3 spans 15 residues. CDR3 residues: CASSLSGGSYNEQFF. CDR3 nucleotide sequence: TGTGCCAGCAGCTTATCAGGGGGTTCCTACAATGAGCAGTTCTTC.

V usage is TRBV4-3 and J usage is TRBJ2-1, with TRBD2 matching over 12 bases. With 2 bases clipped from V and 12 bases from J, the junction kept 14 bases outside the gene matches. The germline V gene encodes CDR1 LGHNA and CDR2 YSLEER. The CDR3 covers 17 residues. CDR3 sequence (DNA): TGCGCCAGCAGCCAATACAAACTAGCGGGAGGAGATATAGGGCAGTTCTTC. It yields the protein CASSQYKLAGGDIGQFF.

The chain carries TRBV4-3 and TRBJ2-5, with TRBD2 matching 10 bases. CDR1 and CDR2 (germline): LGHNA, YSLEER. J gave up 2 bases and V 4 bases, and 10 bases lay outside the gene matches. The CDR3 loop spans 17 amino acids. Written as DNA, the CDR3 is TGCGCCAGCAGCCCAGGGGTAGCGGGAGGAACGCAAGAGACCCAGTACTTC. The encoded protein is CASSPGVAGGTQETQYF.

The chain carries TRBV5-1 and TRBJ1-1; 9 bases are shared with TRBD1. This CDR3 region has 13 residues. Per the germline V gene, CDR1 is SGHRS and CDR2 is YFSETQ. The trim removed 4 bases at V and 4 bases at J, leaving 2 bases unmatched. CDR3 sequence: CASSLTGGTEAFF. The CDR3 nucleotides read TGCGCCAGCAGCCTGACAGGGGGCACTGAAGCTTTCTTT.

The chain combines TRBV6-6 with TRBJ1-3, with 8 bases identical to TRBD1. The germline gives CDR1 MNHNY, CDR2 SVGAGI (reference sequence). The ends lost 2 bases at V and 4 bases at J; junction bases unmatched: 7. The CDR3 loop spans 16 amino acids. This chain's CDR3 is CASSYVQGGEGNTIYF. The CDR3 DNA is TGTGCCAGCAGTTACGTACAGGGGGGAGAGGGAAACACCATATATTTT.

This clone has only one observation. V is TRBV29-1 and J is TRBJ2-1, with 9 bases that match TRBD1. This CDR3 has 11 amino acids. The trim removed 6 bases at V and 8 bases at J, leaving 2 bases unmatched. Germline V CDR1 and CDR2: SQVTM, ANQGSEA. CDR3 residues: CSVGQGYEQFF. Written as DNA, the CDR3 is TGCAGCGTGGGACAGGGTTATGAGCAGTTCTTC.

This chain links TRBV9 with TRBJ2-1, with TRBD1 matching over 11 bases. The V segment lost 3 bases and the J segment 9 bases; nucleotides outside the gene matches: 11. The CDR3 runs to 16 residues. Per germline, CDR1 SGDLS and CDR2 YYNGEE. Written as DNA, the CDR3 is TGTGCCAGCAGCGAGAACCGGGACAGGGGGTTGGTTGAGCAGTTCTTC. It encodes CASSENRDRGLVEQFF.

This chain connects TRBV5-1 to TRBJ2-3; no definite D call. V was pared by 0 bases and J by 5 bases, with 16 bases between. CDR3 length: 16 residues. CDR1 is SGHRS and CDR2 is YFSETQ in the germline V gene. CDR3: CASSLVSSTNRDTQYF. Written as DNA, the CDR3 is TGCGCCAGCAGCTTGGTTTCTTCAACAAACAGAGATACGCAGTATTTT.

This clone is a singleton in its sample. CDR3 loop: CASSSDRNLAYEQYF. Written as DNA, the CDR3 is TGTGCCAGCAGTTCGGACAGGAACCTAGCTTACGAGCAGTACTTC. The chain carries TRBV28 and TRBJ2-7; 7 bases fit TRBD1. Germline loops: CDR1 MDHEN, CDR2 SYDVKM. The CDR3 sequence is 15 residues long. Trimming at V came to 4 bases and at J to 4 bases, leaving 10 bases not matched to a gene.

This chain uses TRBV28 with TRBJ1-5; 8 nucleotides match TRBD1. Germline CDR1 MDHEN, CDR2 SYDVKM. V dropped 4 bases and J dropped 2; count of bases not matched to a gene: 4. CDR3 length: 15 residues. The CDR3 region is CASSSGGEGNQPQHF. DNA of the CDR3: TGTGCCAGCAGTTCAGGGGGCGAGGGCAATCAGCCCCAGCATTTT.